These 17 T cell receptor beta chains were all obtained from the same sample, sequenced in a study of CD8+ T cells in alopecia areata. cDNA serving as the sequencing template came from extracted, reverse transcribed RNA. Using immunoSEQ multiplex PCR, the repertoire was profiled, and TCRdb retains in-frame clones only, with some absent. The sample lists 98,000 or so clones; 55% to 60% were seen once. Sequenced: NKG2D-low CD8+ T cells sorted from blood. All receptors come from a human donor with alopecia areata.

The J gene is TRBJ1-2, the V gene TRBV29-1; no firm D call. The germline V and J ends were trimmed by 0 bases and 4 bases, with 9 bases remaining between them. This CDR3 has 13 residues. The germline V gene encodes CDR1 SQVTM and CDR2 ANQGSEA. CDR3 sequence reads: CSVEEGRLYGYTF. The CDR3 coding sequence is TGCAGCGTTGAAGAGGGCAGGCTCTATGGCTACACCTTC.

The table lists this clone with a few counts. This chain connects TRBV25-1 to TRBJ2-6; D is unclear. Trimming took 1 base from V and 2 from J, leaving 0 bases between them. CDR3 length equals 13 residues. Germline lookup yields CDR1 MGHDK and CDR2 SYGVNS. CDR3 amino acids: CASSESGANVLTF. Here the CDR3 DNA reads TGTGCCAGCAGTGAATCTGGGGCCAACGTCCTGACTTTC.

CDR3 amino acids: CASSPLAYEQYF. Written as DNA, the CDR3 is TGTGCCAGCAGTCCACTAGCCTACGAGCAGTACTTC. This chain links TRBV7-9 with TRBJ2-7; maybe TRBD2 (5 bases). The CDR3 has 12 amino acids. Germline CDR1 SEHNR, CDR2 FQNEAQ (reference sequence). The V gene lost 6 bases and the J gene lost 2 bases, with 8 bases spanning the gap.

The chain links TRBV28 to TRBJ1-5; D not resolved. The CDR3 totals 14 residues. V was cut by 5 bases and J by 4 bases, with 12 bases left in between. CDR1 MDHEN and CDR2 SYDVKM come from the germline V gene. The CDR3 DNA follows: TGTGCCAGCAGTCTTAGGATGGGGAATCAGCCCCAGCATTTT. As protein: CASSLRMGNQPQHF.

The chain uses TRBV7-9 and TRBJ2-1; D is undetermined. There are 11 residues in the CDR3. The V end lost 5 bases, the J end lost 14 bases, and 13 bases lay between the germline ends. The V gene's germline CDR1 is SEHNR and CDR2 FQNEAQ (reference sequence). The chain's CDR3 is CASSAVPWEFF. CDR3 nucleotide sequence: TGTGCCAGCAGCGCCGTACCTTGGGAGTTCTTC.

The chain has TRBV2 and TRBJ2-3, with D tentatively TRBD2 (5 bases). Between the trimmed V and J ends, which lost 3 bases and 6 bases, there was a span of 13 bases. The CDR3 contains 14 residues. Germline CDR1 and CDR2: SNHLY and FYNNEI. The CDR3 loop reads CASSEGRGSDTQYF. The CDR3 bases are TGTGCCAGCAGTGAGGGTCGGGGATCGGATACGCAGTATTTT.

The CDR3 region is CASSFGQGQGQPQHF. Here the CDR3 DNA reads TGTGCCAGCAGTTTCGGACAGGGGCAAGGGCAGCCCCAGCATTTT. The rearrangement uses TRBV28 and TRBJ1-5; 9 bases match TRBD1. This CDR3 region has 15 residues. Germline loops: CDR1 MDHEN, CDR2 SYDVKM. Trimming cost V 3 bases and J 7 bases; bases outside gene matches: 7.

Concerning this clone: This CDR3 is also generated by other DNA sequences in the sample. This chain links TRBV27 with TRBJ2-1, with D uncertain. Germline V gene lookup returns CDR1 MNHEY and CDR2 SMNVEV (reference sequence). The CDR3 loop spans 12 amino acids. V was pared by 2 bases and J by 7 bases, with 6 bases between. Written as DNA, the CDR3 is TGTGCCAGCAGTTTACCCGGGAATGAGCAGTTCTTC. Residues: CASSLPGNEQFF.

The chain is built from TRBV30 and TRBJ2-2, with D hard to call. Germline CDR1 reads GTSNPN; CDR2 reads SVGIG (reference sequence). The V gene lost 1 base and the J gene lost 0 bases, with 6 bases spanning the gap. The CDR3 is 14 residues long. In nucleotides, the CDR3 is TGTGCCTGGAGTGAACGTCCGAACACCGGGGAGCTGTTTTTT. Encoded protein: CAWSERPNTGELFF.

The CDR3 spells CSALSGSSYEQYF. The CDR3 bases are TGCAGCGCCCTCAGCGGGAGCTCCTACGAGCAGTACTTC. The chain combines TRBV29-1 with TRBJ2-7, with 8 positions matching TRBD2. J was trimmed by 0 bases and V by 7 bases; bases with no gene match: 5. The germline CDR1 and CDR2 sequences are SQVTM and ANQGSEA. The CDR3 consists of 13 residues.

V usage is TRBV15 and J usage is TRBJ1-5, with D perhaps TRBD1 (5 bases). CDR1 LNHNV and CDR2 YYDKDF come from the germline V gene (reference sequence). CDR3 size: 16 residues. V lost 0 bases to trimming and J lost 9 bases, with 18 bases between them. For the CDR3, the DNA is TGTGCCACCAGCAGAGATGGGACGGTGTCAATCTTGCCCCAGCATTTT. It specifies CATSRDGTVSILPQHF.

The chain carries TRBV29-1 and TRBJ2-3; the D call may be TRBD1 or TRBD2 (6 bases each). Looked up from germline, CDR1 is SQVTM and CDR2 is ANQGSEA. Between the trimmed V and J ends, which lost 6 bases and 5 bases, there was a span of 18 bases. The CDR3 has 14 amino acids. The CDR3 coding sequence is TGCAGCGTCGATTGGACAGTGGGGGGAGATACGCAGTATTTT. This sequence encodes CSVDWTVGGDTQYF.

The CDR3 coding sequence is TGCGCCAGCAGCGCTATAGGGGAAGCGGACGAGCAGTACTTC. Translation gives CASSAIGEADEQYF. V and J are TRBV5-1 and TRBJ2-7, with D perhaps given as TRBD1 or TRBD2 (5 bases each). This CDR3 spans 14 amino acids. Looked up from germline, CDR1 is SGHRS and CDR2 is YFSETQ. V gave up 4 bases and J gave up 5 bases, with 16 bases separating them.

The chain recombines TRBV6-5 with TRBJ1-1; 7 bases agree with TRBD1. V was pared by 6 bases and J by 1 base, with 8 bases of the junction left unmatched. CDR3 length: 15 residues. Germline-derived CDR1 and CDR2 are MNHEY and SVGAGI. CDR3 nucleotide sequence: TGTGCCAGCAGCGGGACAGTTGACAGGAACACTGAAGCTTTCTTT. This gives the protein CASSGTVDRNTEAFF.

The chain links TRBV5-1 to TRBJ2-5, with D perhaps TRBD2 (6 bases). V lost 6 bases, J lost 5 bases, and 14 bases lay in between. Germline loops: CDR1 SGHRS, CDR2 YFSETQ. The CDR3 length is 13 residues. Written as DNA, the CDR3 is TGCGCCAGCAACTCCGGACTAAAGGAGACCCAGTACTTC. Translating gives CASNSGLKETQYF.

The chain has TRBV30 and TRBJ2-1; D uncertain. V was shortened by 3 bases and J by 8 bases, with 14 bases between the two germline ends. The CDR3 sequence is 13 residues long. Germline loops: CDR1 GTSNPN, CDR2 SVGIG (reference sequence). The DNA for the CDR3 is TGTGCCTGGAGGGCTCTGGCTATGTATGAGCAGTTCTTC. It yields the protein CAWRALAMYEQFF. Full variable domain (rest looked up from reference TRBV30 and TRBJ2-1): SQTIHQWPATLVQPVGSPLSLECTVEGTSNPNLYWYRQAAGRGLQLLFYSVGIGQISSEVPQNLSASRPQDRQFILSSKKLLLSDSGFYLCAWRALAMYEQFFGPGTRLTVL.

For this clone: The sample contains more than one DNA sequence encoding this CDR3. This chain uses TRBV5-6 with TRBJ2-1; no definite D call. The CDR3 contains 15 residues. CDR1 SGHDT and CDR2 YYEEEE come from the germline V gene. V lost 0 bases and J lost 0, with 7 bases in between. Written as DNA, the CDR3 is TGTGCCAGCAGCTTGGTCACCAGCTCCTACAATGAGCAGTTCTTC. Translation: CASSLVTSSYNEQFF.